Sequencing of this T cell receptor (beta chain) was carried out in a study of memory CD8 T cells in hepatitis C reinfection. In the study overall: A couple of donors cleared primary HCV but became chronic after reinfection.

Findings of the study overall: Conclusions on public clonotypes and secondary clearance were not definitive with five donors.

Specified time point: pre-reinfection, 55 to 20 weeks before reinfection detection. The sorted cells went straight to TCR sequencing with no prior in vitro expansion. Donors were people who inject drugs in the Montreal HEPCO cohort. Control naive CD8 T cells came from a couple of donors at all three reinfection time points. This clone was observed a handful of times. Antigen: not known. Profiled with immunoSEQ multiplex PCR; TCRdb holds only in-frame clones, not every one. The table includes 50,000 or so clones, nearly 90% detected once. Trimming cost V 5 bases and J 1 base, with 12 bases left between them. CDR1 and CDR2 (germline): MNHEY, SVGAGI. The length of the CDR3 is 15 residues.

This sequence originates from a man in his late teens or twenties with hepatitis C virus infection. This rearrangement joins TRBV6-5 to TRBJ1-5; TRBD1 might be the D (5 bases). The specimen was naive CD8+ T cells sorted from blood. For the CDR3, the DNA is TGTGCCAGCAGTCCCATGGGGGGGAGCAATCAGCCCCAGCATTTT. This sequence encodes CASSPMGGSNQPQHF.